A single sample is the source of the 24 T cell receptor beta chains below, sequenced in a study of blood T cells in healthy people across ages. The second PCR ran 7 to 11 cycles with a sample-barcoded 5' primer and J-beta primers. TCRdb redid the calling of the 5' RACE reads with MiXCR, one entry per CDR3 protein. This table has over 750,000 distinct CDR3 sequences, around 25% appearing once. The same specimen was also included in a second study, on T cells of mothers and their children.

Sequencing input: blood. Source of these receptors: a boy under 18 in good health.

A few counts support this clonotype. V is TRBV11-2 and J is TRBJ2-4, with 10 bases aligning to TRBD2. Germline V CDR1 and CDR2: SGHAT, FQNNGV. V lost 5 bases to trimming and J lost 8 bases; unmatched junction nucleotides: 9. This CDR3 is built from 15 residues. DNA for the CDR3: TGTGCCAGCAGCGTGAGCGGGGGGGCTGGGGACATTCAGTACTTC. This translates into CASSVSGGAGDIQYF.

The sample holds a few counts of this clonotype. The gene calls are TRBV6-1 and TRBJ2-3, with unresolved D. CDR1 MNHNS and CDR2 SASEGT come from the germline V gene. This CDR3 is built from 13 residues. Deletions cut 2 bases from V and 3 bases from J, with 6 bases between. The CDR3: CASSESPTDTQYF. DNA of the CDR3: TGTGCCAGCAGTGAAAGTCCTACAGATACGCAGTATTTT.

Only a few counts were recorded for this clonotype. The chain is built from TRBV7-8 and TRBJ2-5; D gene ambiguous. The germline V gene has CDR1 SGHVS and CDR2 FQNEAQ. The V and J ends lost 4 bases and 4 bases respectively, with 7 bases between them. The CDR3 totals 12 residues. The CDR3 reads CASSSDGETQYF. DNA for the CDR3: TGTGCCAGCAGCTCGGACGGAGAGACCCAGTACTTC.

This clonotype was detected only a few times. The V and J genes are TRBV12-3 or TRBV12-4 and TRBJ2-3; D is undetermined. This CDR3 region has 14 residues. Trimming removed 7 bases from V and 0 bases from J, with 11 bases in between. CDR3 sequence reads: CASTLGLSTDTQYF. The CDR3 region has the DNA TGTGCCAGCACCCTCGGCCTGAGCACAGATACGCAGTATTTT.

The chain couples TRBV7-9 to TRBJ2-2; the D call may be TRBD1 or TRBD2 (5 bases each). CDR3 size: 16 residues. Germline loops: CDR1 SEHNR, CDR2 FQNEAQ (reference sequence). Trimming cost V 5 bases and J 6 bases, with 19 bases left between them. In DNA, the CDR3 is TGTGCCAGCAGCCTGAATATGGGGACGCGCGCCGGGGAGCTGTTTTTT. It yields the protein CASSLNMGTRAGELFF. Supplemented by reference TRBV7-9 and TRBJ2-2, the full variable domain reads DTGVSQNPRHKITKRGQNVTFRCDPISEHNRLYWYRQTLGQGPEFLTYFQNEAQLEKSRLLSDRFSAERPKGSFSTLEIQRTEQGDSAMYLCASSLNMGTRAGELFFGEGSRLTVL.

This chain uses TRBV20-1 with TRBJ2-7; possibly TRBD1 for D (5 bases). This CDR3 spans 13 amino acids. V was cut by 0 bases and J by 4 bases, with 10 bases left in between. Germline lookup yields CDR1 DFQATT and CDR2 SNEGSKA (reference sequence). CDR3 sequence: CSAREQVEYEQYF. CDR3 bases: TGCAGTGCTAGAGAACAGGTGGAGTACGAGCAGTACTTC.

The chain couples TRBV28 to TRBJ2-5; 8 bases map to TRBD1. The J call could be wrong; TRBJ2-1 is a better fit for the DNA end. The V gene's germline CDR1 is MDHEN and CDR2 SYDVKM. The CDR3 is made up of 13 amino acids. This CDR3 is CASQDRAYNEQFF. As DNA, the CDR3 is TGTGCCAGCCAGGACAGGGCGTACAATGAGCAGTTCTTC.

The gene calls are TRBV5-1 and TRBJ2-5; the match to TRBD2 covers 11 bases. CDR3 size: 18 residues. Germline CDR1 is SGHRS and CDR2 is YFSETQ. Germline trimming cut 0 bases from V and 0 bases from J; bases unmatched to any gene: 7. The DNA for the CDR3 is TGCGCCAGCAGCTTGGTACTAGCGGGGGACAAGTACCAAGAGACCCAGTACTTC. As protein: CASSLVLAGDKYQETQYF.

The rearrangement uses TRBV13 and TRBJ2-7; 10 bases are a match to TRBD2. This CDR3 region has 15 residues. V shed 5 bases, J shed 6 bases, and the junction held 10 bases outside the gene matches. Germline CDR1 and CDR2: PRHDT and FYEKMQ (reference sequence). The CDR3 loop reads CASSPWLAGDGEQYF. DNA of the CDR3: TGTGCCAGCAGCCCCTGGCTAGCGGGGGATGGCGAGCAGTACTTC.

The chain recombines TRBV28 with TRBJ2-1; D is unclear. The J call may be wrong; the DNA end is better matched by TRBJ2-7. Germline values: CDR1 MDHEN, CDR2 SYDVKM. This CDR3 spans 13 amino acids. CDR3 sequence: CASSPPADYEQYF. CDR3 DNA: TGTGCCAGCAGCCCCCCCGCCGACTACGAGCAGTACTTC.

This clonotype was recorded many times. This chain connects TRBV28 to TRBJ2-5; 9 bases are shared with TRBD2. Germline CDR1 is MDHEN and CDR2 is SYDVKM. With V trimmed by 5 bases and J by 4 bases, 17 bases remained unmatched. This CDR3 has 18 amino acids. The CDR3 sequence: CASSASGDLYHPRETQYF. CDR3 nucleotides: TGTGCCAGCAGTGCTAGCGGGGATCTTTACCACCCCCGAGAGACCCAGTACTTC.

A remark on this clonotype: A much larger clone lies one base from this, so it may be a read error. The V and J genes are TRBV20-1 and TRBJ2-1; 9 bases map to TRBD2. This CDR3 contains 14 residues. The germline V gene encodes CDR1 DFQATT and CDR2 SNEGSKA (reference sequence). CDR3 nucleotides: TGCAGTGCTCCCCGGCGGGAGGGCATGGGTGAGCAGATCTTC. Residues: CSAPRREGMGEQIF.

The CDR3 region is CSALRDRGFLEQYF. CDR3 coding DNA: TGCAGTGCCCTCCGGGACAGGGGCTTCCTCGAGCAGTACTTC. V usage is TRBV20-1 and J usage is TRBJ2-1; 10 nucleotides line up with TRBD1. With the DNA end fitting TRBJ2-7 better, the J assignment may be wrong. There are 14 residues in the CDR3. Germline V gene data show CDR1 as DFQATT and CDR2 as SNEGSKA (reference sequence).

This clonotype was detected only a few times. This rearrangement joins TRBV6-4 to TRBJ2-3; TRBD2 aligns across 12 bases. Germline V CDR1 and CDR2: MRHNA, SNTAGT. The CDR3 is 15 amino acids. The V and J ends lost 4 bases and 4 bases, in that order; junction bases with no gene match: 3. CDR3 amino acids: CASSAGTSGPDTQYF. For the CDR3, the DNA is TGTGCCAGCAGTGCCGGGACTAGCGGGCCAGATACGCAGTATTTT.

The CDR3: CASSFSAGGNTIYF. The CDR3, as DNA: TGTGCCAGCAGCTTCTCGGCGGGCGGAAACACCATATATTTT. This rearrangement joins TRBV12-3 or TRBV12-4 to TRBJ1-3; no reliable D call. The V and J ends lost 6 bases and 4 bases respectively, with 13 bases between them. The length of the CDR3 is 14 residues.

This clonotype was counted between two and nine times. The chain carries TRBV21-1 and TRBJ2-5. TRBV21-1 represents a pseudogene. The CDR3 contains 16 residues. The CDR3 loop is CASSKKFRLWCWAQYF. CDR3 nucleotide sequence: TGTGCCAGCAGCAAGAAATTTCGTTTATGGTGTTGGGCCCAGTACTTC.

The gene calls are TRBV5-6 and TRBJ2-7, with D unclear. Germline-derived CDR1 and CDR2 are SGHDT and YYEEEE. This CDR3 is built from 12 residues. Trimming removed 3 bases at V and 6 bases at J, with 10 bases between. CDR3 nucleotide sequence: TGTGCCAGCAGCTCCACTCACGGCGAGCAGTACTTC. This translates into CASSSTHGEQYF.

CDR3 sequence reads: CATSRGGRNSYNEQFF. In DNA form, the CDR3 reads TGTGCCACCAGCAGAGGGGGACGAAACTCCTACAATGAGCAGTTCTTC. The chain joins TRBV15 to TRBJ2-1; either TRBD1 or TRBD2 may supply D (5 bases each). In germline, CDR1 is LNHNV, CDR2 YYDKDF (reference sequence). The CDR3 has 16 residues. Trimming left V 1 base short and J 0 bases short, with 10 bases between.

The V and J genes are TRBV7-6 and TRBJ1-5; weak D call: TRBD1 (6 bases). Between the trimmed V and J ends, which lost 4 bases and 7 bases, there was a span of 17 bases. The CDR3 runs to 15 residues. The germline V gene has CDR1 SGHVS and CDR2 FNYEAQ. CDR3 DNA sequence: TGTGCCAGCAGCTCCTCCGGGACAACTCCCCAGCCCCAGCATTTT. Amino acids: CASSSSGTTPQPQHF.

This clonotype turned up a few times. The CDR3 sequence: CASSSVSNQPQHF. The CDR3 region has the DNA TGTGCCAGTAGTTCTGTCAGCAATCAGCCCCAGCATTTT. The rearrangement uses TRBV19 and TRBJ1-5, with D hard to call. This CDR3 is built from 13 residues. V lost 5 bases to trimming and J lost 1 base, with 6 bases between them. Germline V gene data show CDR1 as LNHDA and CDR2 as SQIVND (reference sequence).

This rearrangement joins TRBV12-3 or TRBV12-4 to TRBJ2-2; D is possibly TRBD1 (5 bases). There are 14 residues in the CDR3. Deletions cut 6 bases from V and 6 bases from J, with 14 bases between. CDR3: CASRQDMGSGELFF. The CDR3 DNA sequence: TGTGCCAGCAGACAGGATATGGGTTCCGGGGAGCTGTTTTTT.

The J gene is TRBJ1-1, the V gene TRBV12-3 or TRBV12-4; 8 bases align to TRBD1. Losses at the gene ends were 5 bases for V and 6 bases for J; bases not matched to a gene: 8. The CDR3 is 14 amino acids. The chain's CDR3 is CASSDQGAVAEAFF. DNA for the CDR3: TGTGCCAGCAGTGATCAGGGGGCGGTCGCTGAAGCTTTCTTT.

Concerning this clonotype: A read error may account for a junction end that differs from germline. V gene TRBV10-3 combines with J gene TRBJ2-3; D is possibly TRBD1 or TRBD2 (5 bases each). The CDR3 spans 14 residues. Germline assignment: CDR1 ENHRY and CDR2 SYGVKD. This chain's CDR3 is CASSEGTVEGTQYF. The CDR3 DNA sequence: TGTGCCAGCAGTGAAGGGACGGTTGAGGGTACGCAGTATTTT.

The chain links TRBV4-1 to TRBJ2-3; D call uncertain. Deletions cut 0 bases from V and 4 bases from J, with 8 bases between. The germline V gene has CDR1 MGHRA and CDR2 YSYEKL. The length of the CDR3 is 14 residues. CDR3 loop: CASSQDLAADTQYF. The CDR3 DNA is TGCGCCAGCAGCCAAGATTTAGCAGCAGATACGCAGTATTTT.